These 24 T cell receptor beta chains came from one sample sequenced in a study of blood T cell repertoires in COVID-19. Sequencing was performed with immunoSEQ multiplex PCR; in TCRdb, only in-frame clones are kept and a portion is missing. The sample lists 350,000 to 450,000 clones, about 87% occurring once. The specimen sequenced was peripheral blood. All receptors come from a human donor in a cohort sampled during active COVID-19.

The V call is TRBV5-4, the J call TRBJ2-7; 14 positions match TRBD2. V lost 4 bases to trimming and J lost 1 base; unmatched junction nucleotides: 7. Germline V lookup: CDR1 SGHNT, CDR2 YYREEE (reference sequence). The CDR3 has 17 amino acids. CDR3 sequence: CASSTGLAGVGSYEQYF. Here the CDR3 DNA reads TGTGCCAGCAGCACGGGACTAGCGGGAGTTGGATCCTACGAGCAGTACTTC.

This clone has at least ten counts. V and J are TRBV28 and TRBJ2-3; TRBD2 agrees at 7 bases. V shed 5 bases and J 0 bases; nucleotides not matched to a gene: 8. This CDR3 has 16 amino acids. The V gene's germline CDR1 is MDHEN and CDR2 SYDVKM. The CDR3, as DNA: TGTGCCAGCAGTATTCCTAGCGGCTTGAGCACAGATACGCAGTATTTT. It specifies CASSIPSGLSTDTQYF.

CDR3 DNA: TGTGCCAGCAGCCAAGATTCGGCTAGCGGTCCCTACAATGAGCAGTTCTTC. Protein product: CASSQDSASGPYNEQFF. The rearrangement links TRBV14 to TRBJ2-1; 7 nucleotides agree with TRBD2. Germline values: CDR1 SGHDN, CDR2 FVKESK. With V trimmed by 0 bases and J by 2 bases, 7 bases remained unmatched. This CDR3 contains 17 residues. The whole variable domain, filled in from reference TRBV14 and TRBJ2-1, reads EAGVTQFPSHSVIEKGQTVTLRCDPISGHDNLYWYRRVMGKEIKFLLHFVKESKQDESGMPNNRFLAERTGGTYSTLKVQPAELEDSGVYFCASSQDSASGPYNEQFFGPGTRLTVL.

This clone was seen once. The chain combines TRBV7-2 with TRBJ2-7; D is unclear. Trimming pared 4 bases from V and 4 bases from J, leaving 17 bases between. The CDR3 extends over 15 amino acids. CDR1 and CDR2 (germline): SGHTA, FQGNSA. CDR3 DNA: TGTGCCAGCAGCTCATTACCCAACTCGGGTTACGAGCAGTACTTC. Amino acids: CASSSLPNSGYEQYF.

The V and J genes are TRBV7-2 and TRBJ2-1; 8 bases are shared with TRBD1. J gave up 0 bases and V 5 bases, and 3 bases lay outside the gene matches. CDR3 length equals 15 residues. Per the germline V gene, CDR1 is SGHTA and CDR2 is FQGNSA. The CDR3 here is CASSVDRGSYNEQFF. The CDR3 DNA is TGTGCCAGCAGCGTTGACAGGGGCTCCTACAATGAGCAGTTCTTC.

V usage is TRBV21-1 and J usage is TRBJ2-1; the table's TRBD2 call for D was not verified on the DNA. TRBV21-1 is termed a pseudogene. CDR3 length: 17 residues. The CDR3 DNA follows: TGTGCCAGCAGCAAAGGGGGAGGGCGGAGCTCCTACAATGAGCAGTTCTTC. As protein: CASSKGGGRSSYNEQFF.

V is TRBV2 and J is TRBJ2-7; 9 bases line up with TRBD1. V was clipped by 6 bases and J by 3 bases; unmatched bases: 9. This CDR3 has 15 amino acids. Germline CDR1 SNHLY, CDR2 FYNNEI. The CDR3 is CASRGGQGRFYEQYF. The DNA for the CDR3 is TGTGCCAGCAGGGGGGGACAGGGAAGATTCTACGAGCAGTACTTC.

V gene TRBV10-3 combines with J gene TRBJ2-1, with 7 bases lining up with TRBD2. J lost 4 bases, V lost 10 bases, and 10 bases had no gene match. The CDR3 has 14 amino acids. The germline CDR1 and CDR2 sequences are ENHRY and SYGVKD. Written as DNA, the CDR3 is TGTGCCACTAGGGACTACCGGGCTTACAATGAGCAGTTCTTC. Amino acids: CATRDYRAYNEQFF.

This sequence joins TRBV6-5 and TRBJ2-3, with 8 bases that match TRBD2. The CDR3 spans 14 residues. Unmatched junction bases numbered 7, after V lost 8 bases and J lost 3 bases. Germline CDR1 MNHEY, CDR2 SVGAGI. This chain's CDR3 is CASGMGLETDTQYF. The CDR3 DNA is TGTGCCAGCGGTATGGGACTAGAAACAGATACGCAGTATTTT.

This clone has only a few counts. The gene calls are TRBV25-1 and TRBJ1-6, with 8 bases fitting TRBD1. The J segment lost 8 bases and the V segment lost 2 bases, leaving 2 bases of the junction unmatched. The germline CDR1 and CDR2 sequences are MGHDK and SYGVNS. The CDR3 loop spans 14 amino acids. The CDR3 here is CASSERQGYSPLHF. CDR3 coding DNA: TGTGCCAGCAGTGAAAGACAGGGGTATTCACCCCTCCACTTT. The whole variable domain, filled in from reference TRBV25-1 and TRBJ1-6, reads EADIYQTPRYLVIGTGKKITLECSQTMGHDKMYWYQQDPGMELHLIHYSYGVNSTEKGDLSSESTVSRIRTEHFPLTLESARPSHTSQYLCASSERQGYSPLHFGNGTRLTVT.

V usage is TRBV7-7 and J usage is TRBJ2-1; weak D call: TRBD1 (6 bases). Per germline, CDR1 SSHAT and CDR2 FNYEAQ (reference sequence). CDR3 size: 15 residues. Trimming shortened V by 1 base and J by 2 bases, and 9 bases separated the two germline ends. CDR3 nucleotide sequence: TGTGCCAGCAGCTTAGATGGGGGCCCCTACAATGAGCAGTTCTTC. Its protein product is CASSLDGGPYNEQFF.

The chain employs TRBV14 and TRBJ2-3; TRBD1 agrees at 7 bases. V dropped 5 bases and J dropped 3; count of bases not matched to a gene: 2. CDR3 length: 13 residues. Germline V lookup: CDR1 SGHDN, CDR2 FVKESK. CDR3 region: CASSDRVTDTQYF. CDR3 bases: TGTGCCAGCAGCGACAGGGTAACAGATACGCAGTATTTT.

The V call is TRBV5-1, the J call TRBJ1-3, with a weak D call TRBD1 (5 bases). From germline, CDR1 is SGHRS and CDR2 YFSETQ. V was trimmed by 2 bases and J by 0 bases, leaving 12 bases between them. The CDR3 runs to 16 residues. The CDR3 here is CASSLDGTPSGNTIYF. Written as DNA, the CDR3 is TGCGCCAGCAGCTTAGACGGGACTCCCTCTGGAAACACCATATATTTT.

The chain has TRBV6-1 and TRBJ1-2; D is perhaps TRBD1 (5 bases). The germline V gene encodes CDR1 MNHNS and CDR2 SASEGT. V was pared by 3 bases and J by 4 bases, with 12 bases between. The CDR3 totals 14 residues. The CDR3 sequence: CASSDLTATYGYTF. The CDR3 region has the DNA TGTGCCAGCAGTGATCTGACAGCGACCTATGGCTACACCTTC.

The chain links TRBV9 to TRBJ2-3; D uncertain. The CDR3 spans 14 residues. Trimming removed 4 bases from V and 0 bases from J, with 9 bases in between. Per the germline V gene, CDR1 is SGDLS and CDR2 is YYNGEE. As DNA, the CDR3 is TGTGCCAGCAGCCCACCCGGGAGCACAGATACGCAGTATTTT. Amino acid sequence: CASSPPGSTDTQYF.

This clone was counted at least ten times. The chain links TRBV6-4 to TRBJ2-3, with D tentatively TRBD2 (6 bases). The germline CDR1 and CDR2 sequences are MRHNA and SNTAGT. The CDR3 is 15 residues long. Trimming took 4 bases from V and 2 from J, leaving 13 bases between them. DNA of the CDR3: TGTGCCAGCAGTGCCGGGGGAGACCCCACAGATACGCAGTATTTT. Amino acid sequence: CASSAGGDPTDTQYF.

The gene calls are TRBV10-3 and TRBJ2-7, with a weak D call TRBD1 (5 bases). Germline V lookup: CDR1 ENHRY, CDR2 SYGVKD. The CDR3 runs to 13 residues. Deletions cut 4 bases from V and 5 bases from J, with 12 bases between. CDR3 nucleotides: TGTGCCATCAGTGGTATGGGGCGAGACGAGCAGTACTTC. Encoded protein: CAISGMGRDEQYF.

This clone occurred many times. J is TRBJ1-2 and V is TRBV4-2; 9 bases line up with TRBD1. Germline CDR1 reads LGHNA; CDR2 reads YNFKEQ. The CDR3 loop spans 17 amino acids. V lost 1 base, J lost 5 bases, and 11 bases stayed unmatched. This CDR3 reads CASSQVEVTGQGYGYTF. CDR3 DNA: TGTGCCAGCAGCCAAGTAGAAGTAACGGGACAGGGATATGGCTACACCTTC.

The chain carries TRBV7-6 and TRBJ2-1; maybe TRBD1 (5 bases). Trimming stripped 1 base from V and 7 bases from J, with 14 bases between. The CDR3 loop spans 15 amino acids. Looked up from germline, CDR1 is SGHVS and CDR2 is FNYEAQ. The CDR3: CASSLEGQRSNEQFF. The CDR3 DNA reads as TGTGCCAGCAGCTTAGAGGGGCAAAGGTCTAATGAGCAGTTCTTC.

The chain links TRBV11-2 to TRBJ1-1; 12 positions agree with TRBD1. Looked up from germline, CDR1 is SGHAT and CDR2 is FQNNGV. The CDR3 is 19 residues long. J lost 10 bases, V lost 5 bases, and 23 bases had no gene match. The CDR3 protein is CASSTTPGQGASWTLGAFF. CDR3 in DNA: TGTGCCAGCAGCACTACTCCGGGACAGGGGGCCAGTTGGACCCTTGGAGCTTTCTTT.

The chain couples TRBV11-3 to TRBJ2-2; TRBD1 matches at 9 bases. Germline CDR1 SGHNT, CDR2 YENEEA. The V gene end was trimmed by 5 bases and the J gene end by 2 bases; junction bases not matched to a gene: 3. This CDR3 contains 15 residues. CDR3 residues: CASSDRGGNTGELFF. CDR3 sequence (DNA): TGTGCCAGCAGCGACAGGGGGGGAAACACCGGGGAGCTGTTTTTT.

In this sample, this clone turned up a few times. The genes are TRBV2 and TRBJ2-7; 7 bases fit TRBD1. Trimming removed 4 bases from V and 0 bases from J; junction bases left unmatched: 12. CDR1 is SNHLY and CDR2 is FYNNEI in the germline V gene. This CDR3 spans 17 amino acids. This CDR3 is CASSAYSGTVLSYEQYF. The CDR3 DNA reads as TGTGCCAGCAGTGCATACTCCGGGACAGTCCTCTCCTACGAGCAGTACTTC.

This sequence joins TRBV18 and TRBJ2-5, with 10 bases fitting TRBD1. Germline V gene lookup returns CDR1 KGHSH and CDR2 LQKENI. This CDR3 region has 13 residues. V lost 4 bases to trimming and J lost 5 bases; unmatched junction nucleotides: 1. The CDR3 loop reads CASSRDRGETQYF. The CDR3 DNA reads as TGTGCCAGCTCACGGGACAGGGGCGAGACCCAGTACTTC. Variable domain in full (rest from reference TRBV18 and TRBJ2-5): NAGVMQNPRHLVRRRGQEARLRCSPMKGHSHVYWYRQLPEEGLKFMVYLQKENIIDESGMPKERFSAEFPKEGPSILRIQQVVRGDSAAYFCASSRDRGETQYFGPGTRLLVL.

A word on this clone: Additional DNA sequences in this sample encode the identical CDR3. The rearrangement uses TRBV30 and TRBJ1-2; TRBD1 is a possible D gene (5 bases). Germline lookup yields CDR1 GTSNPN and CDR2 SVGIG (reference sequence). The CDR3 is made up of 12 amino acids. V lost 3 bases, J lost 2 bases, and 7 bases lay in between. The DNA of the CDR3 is TGTGCCTGGAGCGCAGGGAACTATGGCTACACCTTC. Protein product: CAWSAGNYGYTF.